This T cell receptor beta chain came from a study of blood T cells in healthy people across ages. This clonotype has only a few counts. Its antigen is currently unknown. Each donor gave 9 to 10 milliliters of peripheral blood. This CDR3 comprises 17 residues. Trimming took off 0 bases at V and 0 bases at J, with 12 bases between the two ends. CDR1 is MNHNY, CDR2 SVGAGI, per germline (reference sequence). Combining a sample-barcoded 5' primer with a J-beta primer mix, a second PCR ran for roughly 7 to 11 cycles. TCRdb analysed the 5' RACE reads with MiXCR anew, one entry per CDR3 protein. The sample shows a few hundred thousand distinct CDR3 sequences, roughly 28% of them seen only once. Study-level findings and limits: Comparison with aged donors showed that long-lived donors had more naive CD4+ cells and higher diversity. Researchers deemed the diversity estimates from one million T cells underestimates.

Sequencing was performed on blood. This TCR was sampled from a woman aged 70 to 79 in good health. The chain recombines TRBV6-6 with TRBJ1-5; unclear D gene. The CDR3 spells CASSYSIGGFSNQPQHF. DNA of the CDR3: TGTGCCAGCAGTTACTCGATTGGCGGATTTAGCAATCAGCCCCAGCATTTT.